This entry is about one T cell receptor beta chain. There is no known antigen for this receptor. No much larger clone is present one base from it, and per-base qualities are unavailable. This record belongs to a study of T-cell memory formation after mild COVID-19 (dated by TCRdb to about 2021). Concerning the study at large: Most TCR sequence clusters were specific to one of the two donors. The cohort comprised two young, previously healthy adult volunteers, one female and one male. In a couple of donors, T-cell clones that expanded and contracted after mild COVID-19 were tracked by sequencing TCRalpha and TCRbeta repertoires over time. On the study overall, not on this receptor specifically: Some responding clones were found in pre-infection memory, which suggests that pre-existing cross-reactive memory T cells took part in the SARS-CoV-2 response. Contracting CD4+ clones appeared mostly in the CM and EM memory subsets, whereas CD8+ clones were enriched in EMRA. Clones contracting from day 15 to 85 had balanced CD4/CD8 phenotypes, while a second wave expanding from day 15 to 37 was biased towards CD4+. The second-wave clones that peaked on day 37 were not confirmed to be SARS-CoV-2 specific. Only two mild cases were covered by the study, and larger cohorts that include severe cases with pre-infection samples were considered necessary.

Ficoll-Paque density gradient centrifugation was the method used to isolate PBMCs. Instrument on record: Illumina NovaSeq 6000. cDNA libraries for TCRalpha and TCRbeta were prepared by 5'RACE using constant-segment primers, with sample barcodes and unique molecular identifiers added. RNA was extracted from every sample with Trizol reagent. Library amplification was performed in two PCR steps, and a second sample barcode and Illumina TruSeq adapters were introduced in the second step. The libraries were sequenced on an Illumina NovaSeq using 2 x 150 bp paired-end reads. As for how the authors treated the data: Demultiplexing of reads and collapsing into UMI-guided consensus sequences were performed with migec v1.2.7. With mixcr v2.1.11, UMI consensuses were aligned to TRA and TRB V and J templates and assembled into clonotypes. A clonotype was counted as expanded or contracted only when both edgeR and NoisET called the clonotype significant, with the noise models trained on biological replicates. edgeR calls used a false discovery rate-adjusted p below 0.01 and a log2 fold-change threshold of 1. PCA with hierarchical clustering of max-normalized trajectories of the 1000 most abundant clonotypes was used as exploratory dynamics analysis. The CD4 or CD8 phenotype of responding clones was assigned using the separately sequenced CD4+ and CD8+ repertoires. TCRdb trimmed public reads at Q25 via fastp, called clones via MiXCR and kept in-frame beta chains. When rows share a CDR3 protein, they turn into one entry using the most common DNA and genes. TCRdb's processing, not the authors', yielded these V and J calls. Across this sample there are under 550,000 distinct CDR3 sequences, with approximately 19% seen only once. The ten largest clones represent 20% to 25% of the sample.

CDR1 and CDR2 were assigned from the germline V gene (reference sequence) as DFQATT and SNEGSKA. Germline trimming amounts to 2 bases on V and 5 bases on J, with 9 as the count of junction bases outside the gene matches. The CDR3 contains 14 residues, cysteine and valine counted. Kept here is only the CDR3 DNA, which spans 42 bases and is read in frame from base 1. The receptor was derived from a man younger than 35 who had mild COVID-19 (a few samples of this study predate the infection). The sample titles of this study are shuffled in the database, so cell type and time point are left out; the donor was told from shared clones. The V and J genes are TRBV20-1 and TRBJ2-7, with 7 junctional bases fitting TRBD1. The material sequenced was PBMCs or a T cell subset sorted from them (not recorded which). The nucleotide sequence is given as TGCAGTGCTAGAACCAACAGGGGATGGGACGAGCAGTACGTC. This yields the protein CSARTNRGWDEQYV.